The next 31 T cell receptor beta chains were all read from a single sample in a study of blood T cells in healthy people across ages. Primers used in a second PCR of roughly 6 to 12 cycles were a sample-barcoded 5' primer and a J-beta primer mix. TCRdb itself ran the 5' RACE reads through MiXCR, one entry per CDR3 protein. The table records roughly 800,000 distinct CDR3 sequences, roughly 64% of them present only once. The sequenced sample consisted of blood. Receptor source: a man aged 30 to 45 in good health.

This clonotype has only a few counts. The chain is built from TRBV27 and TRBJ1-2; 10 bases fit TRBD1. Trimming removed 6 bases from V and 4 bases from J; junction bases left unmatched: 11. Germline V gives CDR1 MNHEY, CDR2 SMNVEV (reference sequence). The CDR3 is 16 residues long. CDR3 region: CASSSSGTGDVYGYTF. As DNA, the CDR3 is TGTGCCAGCAGCTCGTCCGGGACAGGGGATGTCTATGGCTACACCTTC.

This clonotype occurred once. The CDR3 reads CASRGDITPTQYF. The CDR3 DNA is TGTGCCAGCAGGGGGGACATAACGCCCACCCAGTACTTC. The rearrangement uses TRBV6-1 and TRBJ2-4; a possible D gene is TRBD1 (6 bases). This CDR3 contains 13 residues. Germline V gives CDR1 MNHNS, CDR2 SASEGT. V shed 6 bases and J shed 13 bases, with 19 bases lying between them.

The CDR3 sequence: CASSQDAGGRVQYF. CDR3 DNA: TGTGCCAGCAGCCAAGATGCGGGGGGGCGAGTCCAGTACTTC. The gene calls are TRBV3-1 and TRBJ2-5; 9 bases fit TRBD2. CDR1 and CDR2 from the germline V gene are LGHDT and YNNKEL (reference sequence). This CDR3 is 14 amino acids long. With 0 bases clipped from V and 10 bases from J, the junction kept 6 bases outside the gene matches.

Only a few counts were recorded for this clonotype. The CDR3 DNA reads TGTGCCAGCAGTGAAATTGACGCCGGGGGATACGAGCAGTACTTC. Amino acid sequence: CASSEIDAGGYEQYF. The chain links TRBV6-1 to TRBJ2-7, with a weak D call TRBD2 (6 bases). Germline lookup yields CDR1 MNHNS and CDR2 SASEGT. The V gene lost 2 bases and the J gene lost 4 bases, with 15 bases spanning the gap. CDR3 length equals 15 residues.

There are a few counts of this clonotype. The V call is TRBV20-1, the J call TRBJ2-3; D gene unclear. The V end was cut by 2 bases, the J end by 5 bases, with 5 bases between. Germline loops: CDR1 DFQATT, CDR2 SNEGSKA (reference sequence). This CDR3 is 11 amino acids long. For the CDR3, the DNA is TGCAGTGCTAGATTGGTAGATACGCAGTATTTT. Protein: CSARLVDTQYF.

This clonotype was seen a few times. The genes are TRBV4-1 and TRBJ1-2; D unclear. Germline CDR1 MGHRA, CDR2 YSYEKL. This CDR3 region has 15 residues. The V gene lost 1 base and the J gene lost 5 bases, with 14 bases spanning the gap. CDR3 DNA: TGCGCCAGCAGCCAAGGGTCCGGCATTTCATATGGCTACACCTTC. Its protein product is CASSQGSGISYGYTF.

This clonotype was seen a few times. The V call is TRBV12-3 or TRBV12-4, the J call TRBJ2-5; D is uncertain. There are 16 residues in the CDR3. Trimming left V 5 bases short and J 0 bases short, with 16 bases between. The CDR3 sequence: CASSDLFAGNQETQYF. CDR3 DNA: TGTGCCAGCAGTGACCTCTTCGCCGGAAACCAAGAGACCCAGTACTTC.

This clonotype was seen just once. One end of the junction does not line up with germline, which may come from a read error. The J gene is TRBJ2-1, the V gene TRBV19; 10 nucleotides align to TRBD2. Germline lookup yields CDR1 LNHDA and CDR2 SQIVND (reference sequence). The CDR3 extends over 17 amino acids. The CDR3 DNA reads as TGTGCCAGTAGTATAGCTAGCGGGGGTGCAACCTACAATGAACAGTTCTTC. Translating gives CASSIASGGATYNEQFF.

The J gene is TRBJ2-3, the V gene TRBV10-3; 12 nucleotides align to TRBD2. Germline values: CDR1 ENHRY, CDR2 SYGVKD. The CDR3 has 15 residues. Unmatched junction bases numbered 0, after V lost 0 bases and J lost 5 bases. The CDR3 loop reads CAISESLAGGDTQYF. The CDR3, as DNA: TGTGCCATCAGTGAGTCACTAGCGGGGGGAGATACGCAGTATTTT.

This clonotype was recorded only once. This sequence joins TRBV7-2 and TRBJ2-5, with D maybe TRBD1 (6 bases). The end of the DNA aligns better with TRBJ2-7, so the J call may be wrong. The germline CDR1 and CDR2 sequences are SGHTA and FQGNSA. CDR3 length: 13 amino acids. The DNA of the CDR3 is TGTGCCAGCAGCCCACAGGGTGGGGGCGAGCAGTACTTC. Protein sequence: CASSPQGGGEQYF.

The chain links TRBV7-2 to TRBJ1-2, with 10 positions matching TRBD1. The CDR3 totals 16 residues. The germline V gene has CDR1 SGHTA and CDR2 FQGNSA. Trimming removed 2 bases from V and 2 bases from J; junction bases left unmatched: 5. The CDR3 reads CASSLRPGQGNYGYTF. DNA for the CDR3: TGTGCCAGCAGCTTACGGCCGGGACAGGGGAACTATGGCTACACCTTC. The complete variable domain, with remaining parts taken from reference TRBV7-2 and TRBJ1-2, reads GAGVSQSPSNKVTEKGKDVELRCDPISGHTALYWYRQSLGQGLEFLIYFQGNSAPDKSGLPSDRFSAERTGGSVSTLTIQRTQQEDSAVYLCASSLRPGQGNYGYTFGSGTRLTVV.

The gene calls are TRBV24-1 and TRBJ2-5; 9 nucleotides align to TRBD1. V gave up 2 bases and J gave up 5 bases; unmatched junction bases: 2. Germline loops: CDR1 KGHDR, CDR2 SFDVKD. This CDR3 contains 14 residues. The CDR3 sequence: CATSDSTGGETQYF. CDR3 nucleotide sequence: TGTGCCACCAGTGATTCGACAGGGGGTGAGACCCAGTACTTC.

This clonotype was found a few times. The CDR3, as DNA: TGCGCCAGCAGCTTGGTTTTCAACCAGGGCAATGAGCAGTTCTTC. This translates into CASSLVFNQGNEQFF. V gene TRBV5-1 combines with J gene TRBJ2-1, with D possibly being TRBD1 (5 bases). The V end lost 0 bases, the J end lost 6 bases, and 13 bases lay between the germline ends. The CDR3 totals 15 residues. Germline V gene data show CDR1 as SGHRS and CDR2 as YFSETQ.

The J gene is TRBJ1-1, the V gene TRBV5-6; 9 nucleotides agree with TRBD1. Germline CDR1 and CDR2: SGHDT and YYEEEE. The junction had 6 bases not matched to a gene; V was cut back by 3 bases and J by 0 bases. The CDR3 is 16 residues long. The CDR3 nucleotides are TGTGCCAGCAGCTGGAGGGACAGGGTGCTGAACACTGAAGCTTTCTTT. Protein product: CASSWRDRVLNTEAFF. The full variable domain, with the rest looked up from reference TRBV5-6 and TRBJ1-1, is DAGVTQSPTHLIKTRGQQVTLRCSPKSGHDTVSWYQQALGQGPQFIFQYYEEEERQRGNFPDRFSGHQFPNYSSELNVNALLLGDSALYLCASSWRDRVLNTEAFFGQGTRLTVV.

The CDR3 protein is CASSLGRERSYEQYF. CDR3 sequence (DNA): TGTGCCAGCAGCCTGGGGAGGGAGAGGTCCTACGAGCAGTACTTC. The chain carries TRBV7-2 and TRBJ2-7; 7 bases are shared with TRBD2. Trimming took 5 bases from V and 1 from J; bases not matched to a gene: 8. This CDR3 is built from 15 residues. Germline CDR1 reads SGHTA; CDR2 reads FQGNSA.

The CDR3 sequence is CASSVGLPTDTQYF. In DNA, the CDR3 is TGTGCCAGCAGTGTAGGCTTACCGACAGATACGCAGTATTTT. The chain employs TRBV7-2 and TRBJ2-3; D gene uncertain. The CDR3 extends over 14 amino acids. From germline, CDR1 is SGHTA and CDR2 FQGNSA. V dropped 6 bases and J dropped 3 bases, with 13 bases sitting between them.

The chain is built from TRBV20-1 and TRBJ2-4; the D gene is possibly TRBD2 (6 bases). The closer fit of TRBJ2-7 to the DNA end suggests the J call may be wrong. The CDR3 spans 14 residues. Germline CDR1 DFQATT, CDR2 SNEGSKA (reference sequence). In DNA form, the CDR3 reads TGCAGTGCCATTAGCGGAGATGGTCCGTACGAGCAGTACTTC. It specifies CSAISGDGPYEQYF.

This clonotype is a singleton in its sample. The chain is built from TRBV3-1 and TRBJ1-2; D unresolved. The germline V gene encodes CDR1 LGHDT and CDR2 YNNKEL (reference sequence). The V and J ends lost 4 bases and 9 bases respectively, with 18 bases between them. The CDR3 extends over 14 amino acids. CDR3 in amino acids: CASSPALQTMRYTF. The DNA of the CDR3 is TGTGCCAGCAGCCCAGCACTTCAAACTATGCGCTACACCTTC.

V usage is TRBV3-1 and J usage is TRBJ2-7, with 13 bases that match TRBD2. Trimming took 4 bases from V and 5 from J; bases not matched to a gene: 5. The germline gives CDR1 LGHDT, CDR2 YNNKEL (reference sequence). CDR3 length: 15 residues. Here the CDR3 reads CASSLTSGGAHEQYF. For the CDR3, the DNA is TGTGCCAGCAGCCTTACTAGCGGGGGGGCGCACGAGCAGTACTTC.

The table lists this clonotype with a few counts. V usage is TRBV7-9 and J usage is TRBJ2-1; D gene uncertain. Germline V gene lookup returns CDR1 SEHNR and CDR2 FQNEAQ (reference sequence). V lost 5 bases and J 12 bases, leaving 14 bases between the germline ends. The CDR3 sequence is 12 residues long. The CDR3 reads CASSTLLVAQFF. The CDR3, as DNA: TGTGCCAGCAGCACCCTTCTAGTAGCGCAGTTCTTC. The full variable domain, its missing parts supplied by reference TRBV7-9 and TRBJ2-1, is DTGVSQNPRHKITKRGQNVTFRCDPISEHNRLYWYRQTLGQGPEFLTYFQNEAQLEKSRLLSDRFSAERPKGSFSTLEIQRTEQGDSAMYLCASSTLLVAQFFGPGTRLTVL.

CDR3: CASRPGTTTDTQYF. The CDR3 nucleotides read TGTGCCAGCAGGCCCGGGACTACTACCGATACGCAGTATTTT. This chain joins TRBV12-3 or TRBV12-4 and TRBJ2-3, with TRBD2 matching 7 bases. The CDR3 extends over 14 amino acids. J gave up 6 bases and V 6 bases, and 9 bases lay outside the gene matches.

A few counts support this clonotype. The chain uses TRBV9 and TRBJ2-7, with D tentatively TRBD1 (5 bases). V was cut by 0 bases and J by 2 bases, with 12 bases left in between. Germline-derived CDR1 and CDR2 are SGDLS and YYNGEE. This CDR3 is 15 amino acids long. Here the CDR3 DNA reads TGTGCCAGCAGCGTAGGGGGCAGAGTCCCCTACGAGCAGTACTTC. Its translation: CASSVGGRVPYEQYF.

The chain's CDR3 is CASSYSPDRADGYTF. The CDR3 nucleotides read TGTGCCAGCAGTTACTCCCCCGACAGGGCAGATGGCTACACCTTC. V is TRBV6-2 or TRBV6-3 and J is TRBJ1-2; 7 bases fit TRBD1. This CDR3 is 15 amino acids long. CDR1 and CDR2 from the germline V gene are MNHEY and SVGEGT. Trimming removed 0 bases from V and 6 bases from J; junction bases left unmatched: 7.

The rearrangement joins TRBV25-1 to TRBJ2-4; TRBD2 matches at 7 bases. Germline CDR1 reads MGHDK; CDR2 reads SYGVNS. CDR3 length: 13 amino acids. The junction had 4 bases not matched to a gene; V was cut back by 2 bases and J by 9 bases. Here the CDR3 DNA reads TGTGCCAGCAGTGAACGGGGGAGGGGCATTCAGTACTTC. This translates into CASSERGRGIQYF. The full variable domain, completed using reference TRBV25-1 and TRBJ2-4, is EADIYQTPRYLVIGTGKKITLECSQTMGHDKMYWYQQDPGMELHLIHYSYGVNSTEKGDLSSESTVSRIRTEHFPLTLESARPSHTSQYLCASSERGRGIQYFGAGTRLSVL.

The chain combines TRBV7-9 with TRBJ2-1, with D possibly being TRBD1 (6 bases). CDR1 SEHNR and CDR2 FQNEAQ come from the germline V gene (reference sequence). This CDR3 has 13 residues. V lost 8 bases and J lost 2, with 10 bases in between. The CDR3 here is CASQGQPYNEQFF. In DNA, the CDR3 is TGTGCCAGCCAGGGGCAGCCCTACAATGAGCAGTTCTTC.

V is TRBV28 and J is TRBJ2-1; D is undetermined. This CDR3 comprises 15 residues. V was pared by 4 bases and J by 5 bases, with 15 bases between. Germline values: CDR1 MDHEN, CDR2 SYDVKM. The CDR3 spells CASSSLARGHNEQFF. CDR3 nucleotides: TGTGCCAGCAGTTCCCTCGCGAGAGGCCACAATGAGCAGTTCTTC.

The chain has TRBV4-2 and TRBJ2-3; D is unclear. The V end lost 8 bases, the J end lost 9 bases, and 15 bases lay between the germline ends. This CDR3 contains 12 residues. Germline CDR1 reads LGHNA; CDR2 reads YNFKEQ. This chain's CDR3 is CASSRTDDTQYF. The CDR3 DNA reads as TGTGCCAGCTCTCGAACGGATGACACGCAGTATTTT.

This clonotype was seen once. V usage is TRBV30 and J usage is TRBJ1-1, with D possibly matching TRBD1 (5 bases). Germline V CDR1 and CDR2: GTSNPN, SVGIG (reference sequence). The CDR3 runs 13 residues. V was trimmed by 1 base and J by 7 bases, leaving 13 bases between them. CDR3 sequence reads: CAWSEVSGVEAFF. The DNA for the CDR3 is TGTGCCTGGAGTGAAGTTTCGGGGGTTGAAGCTTTCTTT.

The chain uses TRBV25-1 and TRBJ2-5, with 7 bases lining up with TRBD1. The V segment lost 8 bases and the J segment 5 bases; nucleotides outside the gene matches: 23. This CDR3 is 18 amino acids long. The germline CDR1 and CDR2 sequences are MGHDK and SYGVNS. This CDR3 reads CASHGGSVGDSGIETQYF. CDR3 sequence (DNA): TGTGCCAGCCATGGGGGATCCGTCGGGGACAGCGGAATTGAGACCCAGTACTTC.

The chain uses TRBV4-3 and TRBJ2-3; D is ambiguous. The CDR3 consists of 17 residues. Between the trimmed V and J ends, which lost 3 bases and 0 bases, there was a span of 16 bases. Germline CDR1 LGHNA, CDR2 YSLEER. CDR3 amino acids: CASSQTHGVSSTDTQYF. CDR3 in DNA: TGCGCCAGCAGCCAGACCCATGGGGTTTCCAGCACAGATACGCAGTATTTT.

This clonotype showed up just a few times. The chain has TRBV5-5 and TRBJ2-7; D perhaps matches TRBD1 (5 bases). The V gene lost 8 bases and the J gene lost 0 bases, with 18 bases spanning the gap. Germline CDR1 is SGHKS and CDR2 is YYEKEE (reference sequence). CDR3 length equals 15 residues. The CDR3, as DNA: TGTGCCAGTAGAGGTGGGGCGTCCAGCTCCTACGAGCAGTACTTC. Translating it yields CASRGGASSSYEQYF.